This T cell receptor beta chain is drawn from a study of tumor-infiltrating lymphocytes in glioblastoma multiforme. Germline CDR1 reads SGHDT; CDR2 reads YYEEEE. CDR3 length: 15 residues. TCR beta libraries were built from RNA through three nested multiplex PCR rounds using modified ARM-PCR. TCRB-specific cDNA synthesis used 0.5 to 0.65 ug of total RNA. One entry per CDR3 protein results from TCRdb running MiXCR on the multiplex PCR reads. The profile covers fewer than 25,000 distinct CDR3 sequences, with approximately 70% appearing a single time and 15% to 20% taken by the ten largest. A note on this clonotype: One end of the junction does not line up with germline, which may come from a read error.

This TCR derives from a male donor with glioblastoma. The genes are TRBV5-6 and TRBJ2-6; possibly TRBD1 for D (5 bases). Sample: peripheral blood. The CDR3 spells CASSLVESGANILTF. Here the CDR3 DNA reads TGTGCCAGCAGCTTGGTGGAATCTGGGGCCAACATCCTGACTTTC.